Detailed here is one T cell receptor (beta chain). Its specificity is not known. The method was immunoSEQ multiplex PCR; TCRdb's version includes in-frame clones alone and lacks a portion of them. The sample has about 65,000 clones; over 75% are singletons. This sample was taken from a study of OX40 agonist ivuxolimab in advanced cancers. Study-level findings and limits: More expanded clones were found, on average, in CD8+ than in CD4+ T cells.

The CDR3 extends over 15 amino acids. Losses at the gene ends were 2 bases for V and 7 bases for J; bases not matched to a gene: 9. Germline-derived CDR1 and CDR2 are MNHNY and SVGAGI (reference sequence). This specimen consisted of CD4+ or CD8+ T cells sorted from blood, obtained in a trial of the OX40 agonist ivuxolimab. The sequence derives from an adult with an advanced solid tumor such as melanoma, head and neck, liver or kidney cancer. The J gene is TRBJ1-1, the V gene TRBV6-6; 8 positions match TRBD1. CDR3 in amino acids: CASSYGAGGRGEAFF. Here the CDR3 DNA reads TGTGCCAGCAGTTACGGGGCAGGGGGCCGAGGTGAAGCTTTCTTT.